The 6 T cell receptor beta chains reported below all come from one sample, sequenced in a study of CD8 T cells in ankylosing spondylitis. MiXCR was run by TCRdb on the 5' RACE reads, yielding one entry per CDR3 protein. Among 250,000 or so distinct CDR3 sequences listed, about 24% were seen once. What was sequenced was blood, either unsorted or a sorted T cell fraction (not recorded which). The receptors stem from a male donor with ankylosing spondylitis or in good health (not recorded which).

This clonotype was detected only a few times. The V gene is TRBV20-1, the J gene TRBJ2-1; D unresolved. CDR1 is DFQATT, CDR2 SNEGSKA, per germline (reference sequence). The CDR3 sequence is 12 residues long. V lost 3 bases to trimming and J lost 9 bases, with 12 bases between them. CDR3: CSARDPMSEQFF. In DNA form, the CDR3 reads TGCAGTGCTAGGGACCCGATGAGTGAGCAGTTCTTC.

This chain uses TRBV15 with TRBJ2-1, with D possibly matching TRBD2 (6 bases). Germline CDR1 is LNHNV and CDR2 is YYDKDF (reference sequence). CDR3 length equals 16 residues. With 0 bases removed from V and 7 bases from J, the gap between germline ends came to 16 bases. CDR3 sequence (DNA): TGTGCCACCAGCAGAGACCGGCGGGACGGTGGGAATGAGCAGTTCTTC. Protein product: CATSRDRRDGGNEQFF.

This chain joins TRBV29-1 and TRBJ2-5; 8 nucleotides line up with TRBD1. Looked up from germline, CDR1 is SQVTM and CDR2 is ANQGSEA. The CDR3 covers 16 residues. The junction had 14 bases not matched to a gene; V was cut back by 7 bases and J by 1 base. The CDR3 DNA reads TGCAGCGCCGAGAGTGGACAGGGCTATCGCCAAGAGACCCAGTACTTC. Translating gives CSAESGQGYRQETQYF.

The chain carries TRBV13 and TRBJ1-2, with 7 bases aligning to TRBD1. Germline CDR1 reads PRHDT; CDR2 reads FYEKMQ (reference sequence). V lost 5 bases and J lost 6; bases outside the gene matches: 9. This CDR3 spans 14 amino acids. Here the CDR3 reads CASSLTGQAHGYTF. The CDR3 DNA follows: TGTGCCAGCAGCCTTACTGGACAGGCCCATGGCTACACCTTC.

This clonotype was recorded many times. The CDR3 protein is CASSNYRVIEQFF. CDR3 DNA sequence: TGTGCCAGCAGCAACTACAGGGTTATAGAGCAGTTCTTC. The chain is built from TRBV11-2 and TRBJ2-1; a weak D match, TRBD1 (6 bases). The CDR3 runs to 13 residues. Looked up from germline, CDR1 is SGHAT and CDR2 is FQNNGV. Trimming cost V 5 bases and J 10 bases, with 15 bases left between them.

In its sample, this clonotype was seen many times. The rearrangement joins TRBV4-2 to TRBJ1-1; D uncertain. Germline V gene sequence: CDR1 LGHNA, CDR2 YNFKEQ. Trimming removed 7 bases from V and 1 base from J, with 10 bases in between. This CDR3 contains 13 residues. The CDR3 spells CASTRDGNTEAFF. Here the CDR3 DNA reads TGTGCCAGCACCAGAGACGGGAACACTGAAGCTTTCTTT.